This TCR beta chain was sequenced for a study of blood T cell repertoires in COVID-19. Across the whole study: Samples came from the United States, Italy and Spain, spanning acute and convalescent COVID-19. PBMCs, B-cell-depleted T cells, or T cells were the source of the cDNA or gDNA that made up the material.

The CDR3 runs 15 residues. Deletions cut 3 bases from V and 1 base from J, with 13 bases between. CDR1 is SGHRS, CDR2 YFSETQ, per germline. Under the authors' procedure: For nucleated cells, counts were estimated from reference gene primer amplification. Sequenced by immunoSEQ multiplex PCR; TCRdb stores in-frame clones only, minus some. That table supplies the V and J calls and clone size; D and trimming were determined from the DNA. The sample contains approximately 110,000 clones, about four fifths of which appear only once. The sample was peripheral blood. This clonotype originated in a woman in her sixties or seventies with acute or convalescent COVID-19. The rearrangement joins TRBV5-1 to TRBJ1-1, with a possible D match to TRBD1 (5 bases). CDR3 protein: CASSSSTAQNTEAFF. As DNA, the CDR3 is TGCGCCAGCAGCTCCTCGACAGCTCAGAACACTGAAGCTTTCTTT.